The following is a T cell receptor (beta chain) sequence with its context. The data stem from a study of response to subunit inactivated influenza vaccine. A single record per CDR3 protein comes from TCRdb applying MiXCR to the RT-PCR reads. The sample holds roughly 190,000 distinct CDR3 sequences, 10% to 15% seen once. There are 14 residues in the CDR3. With 2 bases removed from V and 0 bases from J, the gap between germline ends came to 7 bases. The data also belong to a second study, concerning T cells expressing NK-cell markers. From that study: The cDNA for TCR beta came from 5'RACE template switching with UMIs.

The chain joins TRBV12-3 or TRBV12-4 to TRBJ1-1; D not certain. Sequencing was performed on CD8+ T cells sorted from PBMCs, taken 11 to 12 days after vaccination. The sequence derives from a man between 50 and 59 years old who received an inactivated influenza vaccine. CDR3 region: CASSLNRVNTEAFF. The CDR3 DNA is TGTGCCAGCAGTTTAAACAGAGTGAACACTGAAGCTTTCTTT.